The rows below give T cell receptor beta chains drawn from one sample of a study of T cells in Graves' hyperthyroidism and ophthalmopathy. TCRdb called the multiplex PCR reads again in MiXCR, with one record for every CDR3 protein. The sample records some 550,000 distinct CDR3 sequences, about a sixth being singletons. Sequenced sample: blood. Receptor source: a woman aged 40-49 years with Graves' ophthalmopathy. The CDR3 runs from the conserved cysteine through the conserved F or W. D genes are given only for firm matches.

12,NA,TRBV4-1,CASSHPTDTQYF
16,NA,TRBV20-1,CSAGGLRDKAGNTIYF
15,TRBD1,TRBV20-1,CSASDRGGSYNEQFF
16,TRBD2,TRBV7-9,CASSLGGWGRDNEQFF
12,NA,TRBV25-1,CAGRSGNTEAFF
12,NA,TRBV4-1,CASSQAGAAQYF
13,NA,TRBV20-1,CSARNIMRAEAFF
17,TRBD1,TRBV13,CASSVQYRDRGPYGYTF
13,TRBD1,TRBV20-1,CSASPYRGYGYTF
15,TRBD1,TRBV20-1,CSAPHPGQGADTQYF
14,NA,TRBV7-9,CASSQEANTGELFF
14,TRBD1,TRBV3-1,CASSSGQARSGYTF
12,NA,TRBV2,CASIPNTGELFF
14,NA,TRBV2,CASNPQGTNYEQYF
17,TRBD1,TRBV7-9,CASSPPHPGQGLGEQFF
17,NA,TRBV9,CASSVGGPGTTQETQYF
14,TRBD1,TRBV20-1,CSARPRQGGYEQYF
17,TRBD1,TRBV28,CASSSPTGTGTGQPQHF
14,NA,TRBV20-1,CSASSSSNTGELFF
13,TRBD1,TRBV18,CASLLRDRGEQFF
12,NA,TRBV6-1,CASRQNTDTQYF
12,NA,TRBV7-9,CASSLGGNTQYF
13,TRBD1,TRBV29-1,CSVGTGELNGYTF
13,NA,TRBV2,CASSGLFGETQYF